This passage covers 18 T cell receptor beta chains from one sample sequenced in a study of T cells in localized non-small cell lung cancer. The repertoire was sequenced with immunoSEQ multiplex PCR; TCRdb's copy has only in-frame clones and lacks some. This sample has a few thousand clones, with roughly a quarter found just once. The source material was lung tumor tissue, sampled before any cancer treatment. The receptors stem from an older female donor with stage II lung adenocarcinoma.

V gene TRBV11-3 combines with J gene TRBJ2-1; 11 nucleotides agree with TRBD2. Trimming at V came to 5 bases and at J to 4 bases, leaving 10 bases not matched to a gene. Germline values: CDR1 SGHNT, CDR2 YENEEA. The CDR3 consists of 17 residues. The CDR3 bases are TGTGCCAGCAGCAGCCCCTCTAGCGGGGGGCTTTACAATGAGCAGTTCTTC. This encodes CASSSPSSGGLYNEQFF.

This clone has a handful of counts. The chain uses TRBV6-1 and TRBJ2-7; 8 bases align to TRBD2. The CDR3 spans 16 residues. The V and J ends lost 0 bases and 3 bases, in that order; junction bases with no gene match: 7. The V gene's germline CDR1 is MNHNS and CDR2 SASEGT. The CDR3 sequence is CASSEAHSGVLYEQYF. The CDR3 bases are TGTGCCAGCAGTGAAGCGCATAGCGGGGTCCTCTACGAGCAGTACTTC.

By frequency in the sample, this clone is medium-sized. V gene TRBV11-3 combines with J gene TRBJ1-6; D ambiguous. Per the germline V gene, CDR1 is SGHNT and CDR2 is YENEEA. V gave up 3 bases and J gave up 5 bases, with 11 bases separating them. This CDR3 region has 15 residues. The CDR3 loop reads CASSFLGSNNSPLHF. CDR3 nucleotides: TGTGCCAGCAGCTTTCTAGGGTCCAATAATTCACCCCTCCACTTT.

The V and J genes are TRBV29-1 and TRBJ2-7, with 10 bases that match TRBD1. The length of the CDR3 is 14 residues. With 6 bases clipped from V and 5 bases from J, the junction kept 10 bases outside the gene matches. Germline CDR1 and CDR2: SQVTM and ANQGSEA. The CDR3 protein is CSVRPTTGGDEQYF. The CDR3 DNA reads TGCAGCGTCCGCCCGACGACAGGGGGCGACGAGCAGTACTTC.

The CDR3 spells CASRNGQGAPGNTIYF. CDR3 nucleotide sequence: TGCGCCAGCAGGAACGGACAGGGGGCGCCTGGAAACACCATATATTTT. This chain uses TRBV10-2 with TRBJ1-3; TRBD1 agrees at 11 bases. The CDR3 is made up of 16 amino acids. Per the germline V gene, CDR1 is WSHSY and CDR2 is SAAADI. J gave up 2 bases and V 6 bases, and 6 bases lay outside the gene matches.

This clone was observed a handful of times. The chain carries TRBV18 and TRBJ1-4; D remains unclear. Trimming took off 3 bases at V and 5 bases at J, with 7 bases between the two ends. The CDR3 has 13 amino acids. Germline V gene data show CDR1 as KGHSH and CDR2 as LQKENI. The CDR3 nucleotides read TGTGCCAGCTCACCCCAGGAGAATGAAAAACTGTTTTTT. This encodes CASSPQENEKLFF. Combining the CDR3 with reference TRBV18 and TRBJ1-4 gives the whole variable domain NAGVMQNPRHLVRRRGQEARLRCSPMKGHSHVYWYRQLPEEGLKFMVYLQKENIIDESGMPKERFSAEFPKEGPSILRIQQVVRGDSAAYFCASSPQENEKLFFGSGTQLSVL.

This clone was seen more than once but under ten times. No DNA is shown, since the ends of the CDR3 on it are uncertain; the CDR3 is the one TCRdb lists. The genes are TRBV29-1 and TRBJ1-1; the table's D gene call, TRBD1, was not cross checked with the DNA. CDR1 and CDR2 (germline): SQVTM, ANQGSEA. 14 amino acids form the CDR3, both terminal residues included. CDR3 in amino acids: CSVRARGRDTEAFF.

Only a few counts were recorded for this clone. This sequence joins TRBV28 and TRBJ1-1; the D gene is possibly TRBD1 (6 bases). CDR3 size: 12 residues. Germline V gene lookup returns CDR1 MDHEN and CDR2 SYDVKM. Trimming removed 1 base at V and 11 bases at J, with 11 bases between. The CDR3 DNA is TGTGCCAGCAGTTTATCTGGGGGCGCTGCTTTCTTT. Translation: CASSLSGGAAFF. Drawing the rest from reference TRBV28 and TRBJ1-1, the complete variable domain is DVKVTQSSRYLVKRTGEKVFLECVQDMDHENMFWYRQDPGLGLRLIYFSYDVKMKEKGDIPEGYSVSREKKERFSLILESASTNQTSMYLCASSLSGGAAFFGQGTRLTVV.

The chain recombines TRBV19 with TRBJ2-7, with TRBD1 identical over 9 bases. The junction had 11 bases not matched to a gene; V was cut back by 8 bases and J by 3 bases. Germline V gives CDR1 LNHDA, CDR2 SQIVND (reference sequence). This CDR3 has 15 amino acids. The CDR3 DNA reads TGTGCCAGTGGACCCGGGACAGGGCTCGGCTACGAGCAGTACTTC. Amino acid sequence: CASGPGTGLGYEQYF.

This clone was found a few times. The V and J genes are TRBV11-3 and TRBJ2-1; a possible D gene is TRBD1 (6 bases). Between the trimmed V and J ends, which lost 6 bases and 4 bases, there was a span of 16 bases. Germline assignment: CDR1 SGHNT and CDR2 YENEEA. The CDR3 runs to 15 residues. The CDR3 sequence is CASRLTGTLYNEQFF. DNA for the CDR3: TGTGCCAGCAGACTCACAGGGACACTATACAATGAGCAGTTCTTC.

The V call is TRBV19, the J call TRBJ2-5; 7 bases line up with TRBD1. V was clipped by 7 bases and J by 2 bases; unmatched bases: 7. CDR1 is LNHDA, CDR2 SQIVND, per germline (reference sequence). The CDR3 runs 14 residues. The CDR3 DNA is TGTGCCAGTAAGAGAGGCAGGGGGCAAGAGACCCAGTACTTC. This codes for CASKRGRGQETQYF.

Sample share makes this clone medium-sized (0.01 to 0.1%). V and J are TRBV28 and TRBJ2-1; 11 bases align to TRBD2. Unmatched junction bases numbered 11, after V lost 6 bases and J lost 7 bases. CDR1 is MDHEN and CDR2 is SYDVKM in the germline V gene. CDR3 length: 16 residues. CDR3 loop: CASRGLAVPRSNEQFF. The CDR3 DNA reads as TGTGCCAGCAGGGGACTAGCGGTACCAAGATCTAATGAGCAGTTCTTC.

This clone has only a few counts. The chain joins TRBV28 to TRBJ1-2; tentative D call: TRBD1 (6 bases). Germline V CDR1 and CDR2: MDHEN, SYDVKM. Trimming took 5 bases from V and 2 from J, leaving 12 bases between them. This CDR3 region has 14 residues. The CDR3 sequence: CASSRLGQNYGYTF. DNA of the CDR3: TGTGCCAGCAGTCGCCTCGGACAGAACTATGGCTACACCTTC.

This chain uses TRBV29-1 with TRBJ2-3, with D perhaps given as TRBD1 or TRBD2 (5 bases each). V dropped 3 bases and J dropped 1 base, with 5 bases sitting between them. This CDR3 contains 12 residues. CDR1 SQVTM and CDR2 ANQGSEA come from the germline V gene. The CDR3 spells CSVEGGTDTQYF. The DNA for the CDR3 is TGCAGCGTTGAGGGGGGCACAGATACGCAGTATTTT.

The J gene is TRBJ1-1, the V gene TRBV6-8; 8 bases are a match to TRBD1. Germline assignment: CDR1 MNHGY and CDR2 SAAAGT. Unmatched junction bases numbered 4, after V lost 6 bases and J lost 1 base. The CDR3 spans 14 residues. The CDR3 sequence: CASRVGQGNTEAFF. The CDR3 nucleotides are TGTGCCAGCAGAGTAGGACAGGGGAACACTGAAGCTTTCTTT.

There are a few counts of this clone. The V gene is TRBV28, the J gene TRBJ1-2, with TRBD1 identical over 8 bases. From germline, CDR1 is MDHEN and CDR2 SYDVKM. CDR3 size: 14 residues. After removal of 2 bases from V and 4 bases from J, the junction contained 3 bases not matched to a gene. This CDR3 is CASSLGTGRYGYTF. The CDR3 bases are TGTGCCAGCAGTTTAGGGACAGGCCGCTATGGCTACACCTTC.

The rearrangement uses TRBV11-3 and TRBJ1-5; 8 positions match TRBD1. V gave up 5 bases and J gave up 6 bases; unmatched junction bases: 6. Germline CDR1 SGHNT, CDR2 YENEEA. The CDR3 length is 14 residues. The CDR3 nucleotides are TGTGCCAGCAGCGTAACAGGGGGTACTCAGCCCCAGCATTTT. It codes for CASSVTGGTQPQHF.

The J gene is TRBJ2-7, the V gene TRBV7-2, with a tentative D call TRBD2 (6 bases). V was clipped by 1 base and J by 3 bases, with 7 bases between them. This CDR3 comprises 13 residues. Germline CDR1 reads SGHTA; CDR2 reads FQGNSA. CDR3 region: CASSLGGVYEQYF. In nucleotides, the CDR3 is TGTGCCAGCAGCTTAGGGGGGGTCTACGAGCAGTACTTC.